The source of this T cell receptor (beta chain) is a study of cytomegalovirus exposure and HLA in healthy donors. Study-level results: Highly shared sequence variants in one cluster were likely a sequencing artifact.

It was with 60 Vbeta and 13 Jbeta primers that the PCR ran. The table came from immunoSEQ multiplex PCR; TCRdb's copy has only in-frame clones and leaves some out. The sample holds roughly 190,000 clones, under 9.5% seen once. This clone was found a few times. Antigen unknown. The clonotype originates from a woman in her 30s in good health and CMV-seropositive. The sample comprised PBMCs.

The CDR3: CSASGRATYEQYF. The DNA of the CDR3 is TGCAGCGCTAGCGGGAGGGCGACCTACGAGCAGTACTTC. The V call is TRBV29-1, the J call TRBJ2-7; 12 nucleotides match TRBD2. Trimming removed 7 bases from V and 2 bases from J; junction bases left unmatched: 3. This CDR3 spans 13 amino acids. CDR1 is SQVTM, CDR2 ANQGSEA, per germline.